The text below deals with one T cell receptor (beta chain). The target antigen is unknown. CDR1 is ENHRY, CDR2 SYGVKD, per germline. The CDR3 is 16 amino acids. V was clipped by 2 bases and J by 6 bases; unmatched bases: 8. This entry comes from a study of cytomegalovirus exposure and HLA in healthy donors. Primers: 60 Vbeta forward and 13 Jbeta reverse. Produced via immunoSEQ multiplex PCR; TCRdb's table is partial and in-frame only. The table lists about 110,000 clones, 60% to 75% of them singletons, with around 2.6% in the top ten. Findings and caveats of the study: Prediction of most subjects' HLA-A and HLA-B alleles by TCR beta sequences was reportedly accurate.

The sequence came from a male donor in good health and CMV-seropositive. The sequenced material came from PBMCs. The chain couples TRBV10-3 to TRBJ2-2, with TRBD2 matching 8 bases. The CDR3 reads CAISEISGGRSGELFF. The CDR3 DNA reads TGTGCCATCAGTGAGATAAGCGGGGGTCGGTCCGGGGAGCTGTTTTTT.